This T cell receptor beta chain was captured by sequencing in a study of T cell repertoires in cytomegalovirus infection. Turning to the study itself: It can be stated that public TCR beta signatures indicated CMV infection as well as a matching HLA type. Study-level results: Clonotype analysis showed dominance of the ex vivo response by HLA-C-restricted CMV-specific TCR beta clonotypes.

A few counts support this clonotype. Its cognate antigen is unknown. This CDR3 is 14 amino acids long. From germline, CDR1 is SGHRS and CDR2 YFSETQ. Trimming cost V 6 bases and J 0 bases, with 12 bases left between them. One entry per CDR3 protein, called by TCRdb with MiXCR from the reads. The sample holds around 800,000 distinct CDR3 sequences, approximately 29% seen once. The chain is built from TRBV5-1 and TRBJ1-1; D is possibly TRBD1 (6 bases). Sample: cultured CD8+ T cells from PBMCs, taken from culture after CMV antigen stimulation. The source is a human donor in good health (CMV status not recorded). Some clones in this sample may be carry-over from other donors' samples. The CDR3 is CASTEGQMNTEAFF. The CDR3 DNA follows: TGCGCCAGCACGGAAGGACAGATGAACACTGAAGCTTTCTTT.